This T cell receptor (beta chain) was recovered during a study of blood T cells in healthy people across ages. Study conclusions and caveats: Both higher diversity and more naive CD4+ cells marked long-lived donors when set against aged donors.

Losses at the gene ends were 5 bases for V and 2 bases for J; bases not matched to a gene: 9. This CDR3 has 15 amino acids. Looked up from germline, CDR1 is MNHEY and CDR2 is SVGAGI. The second PCR ran roughly 7 to 12 cycles with a sample-barcoded 5' primer and J-beta primers. Each CDR3 protein gets one entry after TCRdb re-called the 5' RACE reads with MiXCR. The table records about 1,400,000 distinct CDR3 sequences, around 59% of them present only once. With regard to this clonotype: Its target is unknown.

Sequencing input: blood. The clonotype was recovered from a man between 18 and 35 years old in good health. The rearrangement uses TRBV6-5 and TRBJ2-7; 7 positions match TRBD2. The CDR3: CASSEPSGRTYEQYF. The CDR3 DNA reads as TGTGCCAGCAGTGAACCTAGCGGACGAACCTACGAGCAGTACTTC.